This T cell receptor beta chain was recorded in a study of CD8+CD57+ T cells in acquired aplastic anemia (dated by TCRdb to between 2017 and 2018). Study-wide context: DNA extracted from sorted CD4+ and CD8+ cells had a mean of roughly 3.3 ug, with a range of roughly 0.18 to 27.4 ug. CD8+CD57+ expansion was defined as frequency above the mean frequency observed in healthy subjects.

Including cysteine and phenylalanine, the CDR3 has 14 amino acids. Just CDR3 DNA is preserved here, 42 bases in frame from base 1. After removal of 3 bases from V and 4 bases from J, the junction retains 5 bases not matched to a gene. CDR1 is given as SGHVS and CDR2 as FNYEAQ, both from the germline V gene. This clonotype was seen ten or more times. It lacks a known antigen. The input lacks base qualities; no much larger clone sits a single base away. Genomic DNA was used as template for profiling of TCR beta VDJ combinations and CDR3 sequences. An Illumina HiSeq 2000 was used for TCR repertoire sequencing. In the paper's pipeline: TRBV/TRBJ rearrangement plots, CDR3 size and DJ length profiles, and Simpson's diversity index were used to assess repertoires. Whichever DNA sequence was most abundant in the deep sequencing data was defined as the immunodominant clone. CDR3 amino acid sequences were screened for sharing across subjects and compared with published repertoires and the VDJdb database. TCRdb reprocessed the public reads (quality trimming at Q25 with fastp, clone calling with MiXCR) and kept in-frame beta chains. Every CDR3 protein is listed once, alongside the most common genes and DNA of its rows. The V and J calls come from TCRdb's annotation, not from the publication. The sample profile shows 120,000 or so distinct CDR3 sequences; roughly 40% of them were found once. Over 2% of the sample rests with the top ten.

Flow cytometry had shown CD8+CD57+ cell expansion in the patients selected for sequencing. Severe acquired aplastic anemia was diagnosed in all patients according to International Study of Aplastic Anemia and Agranulocytosis and Camitta criteria. No therapy had been received by the patients at the time of blood sampling. The study deep-sequenced TCR repertoires of sorted CD4+ and CD8+ blood T cells from severe aplastic anemia patients and healthy subjects. In the USA, patient enrollment took place under clinicaltrials.gov protocols 00001620, 01623167, 00001397, 00071045, 00081523 and 00961064. Ficoll-Paque density gradient centrifugation was used to isolate peripheral blood mononuclear cells. Before DNA extraction, CD4+ and CD8+ T cells were sorted with FACS or magnetic beads. Beyond this particular receptor, the publication reports: Fewer than 30 CD8+ CDR3 sequences were found in both patients and controls but appeared to be highly expressed in patients and within the immunodominant clones of the patients. Between patients and healthy controls, no significant difference in CD8+ Simpson's diversity was found (P=0.060).

Sequencing was done on a sample of sorted CD4+, CD8+, or CD8+CD57+ T cells (not recorded which) from PBMCs. The clonotype comes from a human donor with aplastic anemia. The rearranged chain carries TRBV7-6 and TRBJ1-2; 7 bases in between match TRBD1. The DNA sequence is TGTGCCAGCAGCTTGGAGGCAGGGGGCTATGGCTACACCTTC. Its coded protein is CASSLEAGGYGYTF.